Below, 2 T cell receptor beta chains from the same sample are listed, as sequenced in a study of T-cell memory formation after mild COVID-19. TCRdb fed the 5' RACE reads into MiXCR, producing one record per CDR3 protein. The table records 580,000 or so distinct CDR3 sequences, approximately 15% of them present only once. Sequenced: PBMCs or a T cell subset sorted from them (not recorded which). These receptors originate from an adult woman who had mild COVID-19 (a few samples of this study predate the infection). Cell type and time point are not known.

In its sample, this clonotype was seen a few times. This sequence joins TRBV7-8 and TRBJ2-2, with TRBD2 identical over 10 bases. From germline, CDR1 is SGHVS and CDR2 FQNEAQ. CDR3 length: 17 amino acids. With 5 bases clipped from V and 6 bases from J, the junction kept 12 bases outside the gene matches. This CDR3 reads CASSLEGLAGVSGELFF. In DNA, the CDR3 is TGTGCCAGCAGCCTAGAGGGGCTAGCGGGAGTTTCCGGGGAGCTGTTTTTT.

The chain combines TRBV5-1 with TRBJ1-2, with 9 positions matching TRBD1. Germline CDR1 is SGHRS and CDR2 is YFSETQ. The CDR3 has 17 residues. Trimming took 0 bases from V and 2 from J; bases not matched to a gene: 8. In nucleotides, the CDR3 is TGCGCCAGCAGCTTGGATGGGGGGACAGGGACGAACTATGGCTACACCTTC. Translating gives CASSLDGGTGTNYGYTF.